This TCR beta chain was documented in a study of T cell responses to AZD1222 COVID-19 vaccine. Study-wide results and caveats: At study baseline, merely roughly 6 AZD1222 recipients were seropositive. Reportedly, nearly half of unique spike TCRs recognized epitopes outside B.1.351/B.1.1.7 mutations. Spike-specific TCR repertoires showed rising breadth and depth after two AZD1222 doses.

Germline V lookup: CDR1 SGHVS, CDR2 FQNEAQ. The V end lost 2 bases, the J end lost 6 bases, and 13 bases lay between the germline ends. The CDR3 sequence is 14 residues long. Comments on this clone: Its antigen is not known.

Some clones are missing from TCRdb's copy, which holds only in-frame ones; the method was immunoSEQ multiplex PCR. The table shows roughly 190,000 clones, with about 92% occurring only once. The rearrangement joins TRBV7-8 to TRBJ1-2; TRBD1 might be the D (6 bases). The sample consisted of peripheral blood, taken 28 days after the second dose of the MenACWY control vaccine. The clonotype comes from an adult who received the MenACWY meningococcal vaccine as a control. The CDR3 is CASSLLTGNDGYTF. The DNA of the CDR3 is TGTGCCAGCAGCTTACTTACAGGGAATGATGGCTACACCTTC.